This TCR beta chain was recorded in a study of cytomegalovirus exposure and HLA in healthy donors. CDR1 and CDR2 (germline): SGHAT, FQNNGV. Trimming stripped 1 base from V and 3 bases from J, with 6 bases between. The length of the CDR3 is 13 residues. PCR employed 60 Vbeta and 13 Jbeta primers. The table came from immunoSEQ multiplex PCR; TCRdb's copy has only in-frame clones and leaves some out. The profile shows roughly 130,000 clones, approximately 81% of them singletons. The V and J genes are TRBV11-2 and TRBJ1-2; weak D call: TRBD1 (5 bases). This clonotype was sampled from a man between 18 and 35 years old in good health and CMV-seronegative. Sample: PBMCs. The CDR3 loop is CASSLVTDYGYTF. CDR3 coding DNA: TGTGCCAGCAGCTTAGTGACAGACTATGGCTACACCTTC.